A single TCR beta chain is shown here with its context. Its specificity is not known. Before the COVID-19 pandemic, during about 2010-2019, CD4+ T cells were taken from unexposed donors. The cells were cultured for around ten days before CD4+ T cells were isolated. The entry originates in a study of CD4 T cells in relation to SARS-CoV-2 and coronaviruses. About the study: The negative reference was HIV-1 Nef peptide pool or peptide-free culture.

Clones were read by immunoSEQ multiplex PCR, and TCRdb kept only the in-frame ones, dropping some. The data hold 11,000 or so clones, with 60% to 80% observed a single time. The sequence derives from a human donor in good health. Sequenced material: CD4+ T cells from PBMCs, cultured in vitro.

The CDR3 DNA follows: TGTGCCAGCAGCCCCGTAGCGGTTGAGGGCGGGGAGCTGTTTTTT. Translating it yields CASSPVAVEGGELFF. The chain has TRBV7-3 and TRBJ2-2; a weak D match, TRBD2 (6 bases). Germline CDR1 is SGHTA and CDR2 is FQGTGA. Trimming took 5 bases from V and 7 from J, leaving 17 bases between them. There are 15 residues in the CDR3.